This T cell receptor (beta chain) was recovered during a study of cytomegalovirus exposure and HLA in healthy donors. Notes on the study in general: A few chains tied to CMV proved CMV antigen-specific in vitro. Presence/absence analyses supposed approximately even sequencing depth among donors.

Participants comprised healthy donors of bone marrow. On this clone itself: Antigen unknown.

The germline V gene encodes CDR1 LNHDA and CDR2 SQIVND (reference sequence). The CDR3 totals 17 residues. J was trimmed by 4 bases and V by 2 bases; bases with no gene match: 9. The PCR ran on 60 Vbeta and 13 Jbeta primers. Sequenced by immunoSEQ multiplex PCR; TCRdb stores in-frame clones only, minus some. The sample lists about 200,000 clones, approximately 80% seen once, with 0.08% to 0.1% in the top ten. What was sequenced was PBMCs. The chain employs TRBV19 and TRBJ1-2; 11 bases are a match to TRBD1. The sequence was collected from a boy aged 2-15 years in good health and CMV-seronegative. The CDR3 reads CASSIKWTGGEGYGYTF. The CDR3 DNA follows: TGTGCCAGTAGTATAAAGTGGACAGGGGGCGAGGGCTATGGCTACACCTTC.